A selection of T cell receptor beta chains follows, all from one sample in a study of blood T cells in healthy people across ages. Each CDR3 protein gets one entry after TCRdb re-called the 5' RACE reads with MiXCR. The data hold 800,000 or so distinct CDR3 sequences, with roughly 25% observed a single time. These same records also appear under a second study, on T cells of mothers and their children.

Material for sequencing was blood. These receptors all come from a boy under 18 in good health. The CDR3 runs from the conserved cysteine through the conserved F or W. D genes are given only for firm matches. Size is stated for part of the rows, as once, few or many counts, or as a class when the clone is expanded.

TRBJ2-5 16 few TRBD2 TRBV5-1 CASSLVSSGGGETQYF TGCGCCAGCAGCTTGGTTTCTAGCGGGGGAGGAGAGACCCAGTACTTC
TRBJ1-1 12 . . TRBV29-1 CSVEGAGTEAFF TGCAGCGTTGAGGGGGCAGGCACTGAAGCTTTCTTT
TRBJ1-6 18 few . TRBV28 CASSLSLGGWPYNSPLHF TGTGCCAGCAGTTTATCCTTGGGGGGCTGGCCCTATAATTCACCCCTCCACTTT
TRBJ2-1 14 few TRBD2 TRBV29-1 CSVSTGTSINEQFF TGCAGCGTATCCACCGGGACTAGTATCAATGAGCAGTTCTTC
TRBJ2-7 11 . . TRBV20-1 CSASKSYEQYF TGCAGTGCTAGTAAAAGCTACGAGCAGTACTTC
TRBJ2-1 15 . . TRBV7-9 CASSATGQGRDEQFF TGTGCCAGCAGCGCGACGGGTCAGGGGAGGGATGAGCAGTTCTTC
TRBJ2-1 15 . . TRBV12-3/TRBV12-4 CASSFRGSGQYEQFF TGTGCCAGCAGTTTCAGGGGAAGCGGACAATATGAGCAGTTCTTC
TRBJ2-5 15 . . TRBV7-9 CASSSQGHLGETQYF TGTGCCAGCAGCTCTCAGGGACACCTCGGCGAGACCCAGTACTTC
TRBJ2-7 14 few TRBD1 TRBV9 CASSVSWTGNEQYF TGTGCCAGCAGCGTAAGCTGGACAGGGAACGAGCAGTACTTC
TRBJ2-1 15 few TRBD2 TRBV28 CASSPYSGTYNEQFF TGTGCCAGCAGCCCTTATAGCGGGACCTACAATGAGCAGTTCTTC
TRBJ2-1 19 few . TRBV12-3/TRBV12-4 CASSLAVPGRQSSYNEQFF TGTGCCAGCAGTTTAGCGGTCCCAGGACGGCAAAGCTCCTACAATGAGCAGTTCTTC
TRBJ2-7 14 few . TRBV2 CASSEGGYNYEQYF TGTGCCAGCAGTGAGGGGGGCTACAACTACGAGCAGTACTTC
TRBJ1-1 13 . . TRBV6-6 CASIHGSNTEAFF TGTGCCAGCATCCACGGGAGTAACACTGAAGCTTTCTTT
TRBJ1-2 16 . . TRBV27 CASSLSNRQNYYGYTF TGTGCCAGCAGTTTATCAAATAGACAGAATTACTATGGCTACACCTTC
TRBJ2-5 15 . TRBD2 TRBV6-5 CASSPRTSGEGTQYF TGTGCCAGCAGTCCCCGGACTAGCGGGGAAGGGACCCAGTACTTC
TRBJ2-5 17 . TRBD2 TRBV6-2/TRBV6-3 CASTGTSGRASQETQYF TGTGCCAGCACTGGGACTAGCGGGAGGGCCAGCCAAGAGACCCAGTACTTC
TRBJ1-5 15 . . TRBV20-1 CSATEQGLSNQPQHF TGCAGTGCTACCGAACAGGGACTTAGCAATCAGCCCCAGCATTTT
TRBJ1-1 12 . . TRBV11-2 CASSEGGIGAFF TGTGCCAGCAGCGAGGGTGGGATAGGGGCTTTCTTT
TRBJ2-1 17 few TRBD2 TRBV3-1 CASSQESGTSSYNEQFF TGTGCCAGCAGCCAAGAGAGCGGGACTAGCTCCTACAATGAGCAGTTCTTC
TRBJ2-1 16 . . TRBV4-2 CASSQGIGPTYNEQFF TGTGCCAGCAGCCAAGGGATCGGGCCTACCTACAATGAGCAGTTCTTC
TRBJ2-7 16 . TRBD1 TRBV27 CASSLSPGTGVHEQYF TGTGCCAGCAGTTTATCCCCCGGGACAGGGGTCCACGAGCAGTACTTC
TRBJ2-5 13 few . TRBV7-3 CASSPEPAETQYF TGTGCCAGCAGCCCAGAACCCGCAGAGACCCAGTACTTC
TRBJ2-3 14 . TRBD1 TRBV7-8 CASIPTTGPDTQYF TGTGCCAGCATCCCGACGACAGGGCCAGATACGCAGTATTTT